Sequencing of this T cell receptor beta chain was carried out in a study of Graves' ophthalmopathy and Graves' hyperthyroidism. Trimming took 5 bases from V and 4 from J, leaving 14 bases between them. The length of the CDR3 is 14 residues. Germline V gene sequence: CDR1 SGHTA, CDR2 FQGNSA. In this sample, this clonotype turned up many times. RNA transcripts provided the template for amplifying TCR beta CDR3 regions. HTBI primers primed a first-round RT-PCR, and a second-round multiplex PCR followed. In TCRdb, the multiplex PCR reads were re-called with MiXCR into one record per CDR3 protein. The data show just over 600,000 distinct CDR3 sequences, 20% to 25% seen once.

The sample taken for sequencing was peripheral blood. J is TRBJ1-2 and V is TRBV7-2; D uncertain. The source is a young woman with stable Graves' hyperthyroidism. Some clones in this sample may be carry-over from other donors' samples. In DNA form, the CDR3 reads TGTGCCAGCAGCCCCACCCCAGAGCCCTATGGCTACACCTTC. This codes for CASSPTPEPYGYTF.